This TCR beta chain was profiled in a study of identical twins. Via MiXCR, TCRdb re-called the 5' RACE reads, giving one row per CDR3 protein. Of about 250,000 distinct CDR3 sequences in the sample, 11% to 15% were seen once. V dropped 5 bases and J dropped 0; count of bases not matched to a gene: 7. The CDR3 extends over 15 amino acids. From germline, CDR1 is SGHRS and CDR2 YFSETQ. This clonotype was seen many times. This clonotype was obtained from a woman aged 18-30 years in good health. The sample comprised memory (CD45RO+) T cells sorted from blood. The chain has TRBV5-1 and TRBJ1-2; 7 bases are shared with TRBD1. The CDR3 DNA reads TGCGCCAGCAGGACTTGGGGGACAGCTAACTATGGCTACACCTTC. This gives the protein CASRTWGTANYGYTF.